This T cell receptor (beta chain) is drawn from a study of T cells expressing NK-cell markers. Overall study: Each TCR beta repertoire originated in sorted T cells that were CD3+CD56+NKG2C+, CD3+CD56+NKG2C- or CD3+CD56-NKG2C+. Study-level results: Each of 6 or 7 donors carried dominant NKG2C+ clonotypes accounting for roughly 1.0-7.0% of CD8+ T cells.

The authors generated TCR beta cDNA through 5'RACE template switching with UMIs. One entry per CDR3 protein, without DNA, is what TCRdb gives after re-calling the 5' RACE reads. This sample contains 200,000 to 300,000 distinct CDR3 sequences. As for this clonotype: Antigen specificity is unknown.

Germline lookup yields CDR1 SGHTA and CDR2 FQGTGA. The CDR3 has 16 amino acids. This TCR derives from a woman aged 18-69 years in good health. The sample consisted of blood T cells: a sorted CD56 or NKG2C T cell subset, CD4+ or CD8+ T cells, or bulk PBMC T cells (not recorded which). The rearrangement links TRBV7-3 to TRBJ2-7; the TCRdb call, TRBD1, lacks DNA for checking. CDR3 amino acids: CASSLTVTGFSYEQYF.